Presented here are 23 T cell receptor beta chains from one specimen sequenced in a study of T cell responses to AZD1222 COVID-19 vaccine (dated by TCRdb to the early 2020s). The library was prepared using the immunoSEQ multiplex PCR assay. TCRdb's version of the immuneACCESS table is confined to in-frame rearrangements and falls short of the full clone set. An unresolved V gene accounts for under half of the shortfall where checked; the remainder is of unknown origin. This sample lists roughly 80,000 clones; 88% were detected once. The ten largest make up approximately 5.4% of the sample. The time point tag for this specimen amounts to: baseline before first vaccination. The meaning of the sample's treatment or condition label: meningococcal conjugate vaccine given as trial control. This material consisted of peripheral blood, taken on day 0 of MenACWY control vaccination. The receptors here all came from an adult in good health.

The J gene is TRBJ1-1, the V gene TRBV29-1; D possibly corresponds to TRBD1 (5 bases). The germline gives CDR1 SQVTM, CDR2 ANQGSEA. Trimming stripped 8 bases from V and 0 bases from J, with 13 bases between. CDR3 length: 13 residues. The CDR3 sequence: CSSVTAMNTEAFF. CDR3 coding DNA: TGCAGCTCAGTGACAGCGATGAACACTGAAGCTTTCTTT.

The rearrangement uses TRBV19 and TRBJ2-4; 8 bases match TRBD1. Germline lookup yields CDR1 LNHDA and CDR2 SQIVND (reference sequence). The CDR3 length is 19 residues. The junction had 17 bases not matched to a gene; V was cut back by 7 bases and J by 0 bases. The DNA of the CDR3 is TGTGCCAGTACCCGAGAAGGACAGGGCTTCGGCGTAGCCAAAAACATTCAGTACTTC. It specifies CASTREGQGFGVAKNIQYF.

V gene TRBV4-3 combines with J gene TRBJ1-2; TRBD1 agrees at 7 bases. The CDR3 sequence is 14 residues long. With V trimmed by 4 bases and J by 5 bases, 7 bases remained unmatched. The germline V gene encodes CDR1 LGHNA and CDR2 YSLEER. The CDR3 here is CASSRGTELYGYTF. In DNA, the CDR3 is TGCGCCAGCAGCCGCGGGACAGAACTATATGGCTACACCTTC.

The genes are TRBV12-3 or TRBV12-4 and TRBJ1-2; 7 bases are shared with TRBD1. The V gene end was trimmed by 6 bases and the J gene end by 7 bases; junction bases not matched to a gene: 5. This CDR3 contains 12 residues. The DNA of the CDR3 is TGTGCCAGCAGGACCCAGGGGGGTGGCTACACCTTC. As protein: CASRTQGGGYTF.

Comments on this clone: Germline is not matched at one junction end, which may reflect a read error. The chain is built from TRBV7-7 and TRBJ2-1; 7 bases align to TRBD2. The CDR3 covers 13 residues. CDR1 and CDR2 from the germline V gene are SSHAT and FNYEAQ (reference sequence). Written as DNA, the CDR3 is TGTGCTAGCAGCCCATGGGGGGGCAATGAGCAGTTCTTC. Translated, it gives CASSPWGGNEQFF.

Only one count was recorded for this clone. V and J are TRBV2 and TRBJ1-2, with D perhaps TRBD1 (6 bases). V was clipped by 5 bases and J by 2 bases, with 15 bases between them. CDR1 is SNHLY and CDR2 is FYNNEI in the germline V gene. The CDR3 contains 15 residues. CDR3 coding DNA: TGTGCCAGCAGTTCGGGAACAGGGATCAACTATGGCTACACCTTC. Translated, it gives CASSSGTGINYGYTF. Looking up the rest from reference TRBV2 and TRBJ1-2 gives the full variable domain: EPEVTQTPSHQVTQMGQEVILRCVPISNHLYFYWYRQILGQKVEFLVSFYNNEISEKSEIFDDQFSVERPDGSNFTLKIRSTKLEDSAMYFCASSSGTGINYGYTFGSGTRLTVV.

The rearrangement links TRBV9 to TRBJ2-3; tentatively, D is TRBD1 (7 bases). This CDR3 is 15 amino acids long. V lost 3 bases and J lost 1, with 12 bases in between. Germline values: CDR1 SGDLS, CDR2 YYNGEE. For the CDR3, the DNA is TGTGCCAGCAGCGGTCAGGGGGGCCGCACAGATACGCAGTATTTT. The encoded protein is CASSGQGGRTDTQYF.

The rearrangement uses TRBV11-3 and TRBJ1-1; D uncertain. Trimming left V 10 bases short and J 0 bases short, with 12 bases between. CDR1 is SGHNT and CDR2 is YENEEA in the germline V gene. The CDR3 sequence is 13 residues long. The chain's CDR3 is CATKERMNTEAFF. For the CDR3, the DNA is TGTGCCACGAAGGAACGGATGAACACTGAAGCTTTCTTT.

V usage is TRBV19 and J usage is TRBJ1-6; TRBD1 agrees at 9 bases. The junction had 2 bases not matched to a gene; V was cut back by 3 bases and J by 5 bases. The CDR3 has 15 amino acids. Per germline, CDR1 LNHDA and CDR2 SQIVND (reference sequence). As DNA, the CDR3 is TGTGCCAGTAGTATGTGGACAGGGGATAATTCACCCCTCCACTTT. Its protein is CASSMWTGDNSPLHF.

This chain connects TRBV6-2 or TRBV6-3 to TRBJ2-3; 13 bases align to TRBD2. V lost 0 bases, J lost 6 bases, and 9 bases stayed unmatched. CDR1 and CDR2 (germline): MNHEY, SVGEGT. The CDR3 spans 18 residues. The CDR3, as DNA: TGTGCCAGCAGTTACTCCCAAACTAGCGGGGGGGCCCGGGATACGCAGTATTTT. Translating gives CASSYSQTSGGARDTQYF.

The chain recombines TRBV7-9 with TRBJ2-7, with a tentative D call TRBD2 (5 bases). The CDR3 has 14 residues. V lost 0 bases to trimming and J lost 2 bases, with 8 bases between them. The V gene's germline CDR1 is SEHNR and CDR2 FQNEAQ (reference sequence). The CDR3 sequence is CASSLARAPYEQYF. The CDR3 nucleotides read TGTGCCAGCAGCTTAGCGCGGGCCCCCTACGAGCAGTACTTC.

The V gene is TRBV6-2 or TRBV6-3, the J gene TRBJ1-1; 8 nucleotides match TRBD1. Germline V gene sequence: CDR1 MNHEY, CDR2 SVGEGT. V lost 5 bases, J lost 4 bases, and 18 bases stayed unmatched. The CDR3 is 18 residues long. The CDR3 DNA sequence: TGTGCCAGCAGTCCCGTCGAAGGCAGGGGGCGTGATAGCACTGAAGCTTTCTTT. The encoded protein is CASSPVEGRGRDSTEAFF.

This clone showed up just a few times. This chain connects TRBV7-9 to TRBJ2-7; D is undetermined. The V and J ends lost 5 bases and 2 bases respectively, with 13 bases between them. Germline V gene lookup returns CDR1 SEHNR and CDR2 FQNEAQ (reference sequence). This CDR3 spans 14 amino acids. The CDR3 loop is CASSHRNRAYEQYF. DNA of the CDR3: TGTGCCAGCAGCCACAGAAACAGAGCCTACGAGCAGTACTTC.

The chain uses TRBV6-5 and TRBJ1-2; 8 bases are a match to TRBD1. Per germline, CDR1 MNHEY and CDR2 SVGAGI. Germline trimming cut 4 bases from V and 2 bases from J; bases unmatched to any gene: 3. The CDR3 length is 14 residues. CDR3 in amino acids: CASSSRTGNYGYTF. The CDR3 region has the DNA TGTGCCAGCAGTTCGAGGACAGGGAACTATGGCTACACCTTC.

V gene TRBV12-3 or TRBV12-4 combines with J gene TRBJ2-7; D is uncertain. V was pared by 5 bases and J by 5 bases, with 13 bases between. The CDR3 contains 13 residues. This chain's CDR3 is CASSHNRQHEQYF. CDR3 in DNA: TGTGCCAGCAGTCACAACAGACAACACGAGCAGTACTTC.

CDR3 loop: CASSLAGGYTIYF. The CDR3 DNA is TGTGCCAGCAGCTTGGCCGGCGGATACACCATATATTTT. The chain recombines TRBV5-4 with TRBJ1-3; the D is unclear. Germline V gene sequence: CDR1 SGHNT, CDR2 YYREEE (reference sequence). The CDR3 is 13 residues long. The V and J ends lost 0 bases and 8 bases respectively, with 9 bases between them. The whole variable domain, remainder taken from reference TRBV5-4 and TRBJ1-3, is ETGVTQSPTHLIKTRGQQVTLRCSSQSGHNTVSWYQQALGQGPQFIFQYYREEENGRGNFPPRFSGLQFPNYSSELNVNALELDDSALYLCASSLAGGYTIYFGEGSWLTVV.

The chain couples TRBV7-2 to TRBJ1-4, with D unresolved. V was trimmed by 5 bases and J by 8 bases, leaving 18 bases between them. This CDR3 region has 15 residues. CDR1 and CDR2 (germline): SGHTA, FQGNSA. DNA of the CDR3: TGTGCCAGCAGCCCCCGGCCGATCTCGAACGAAAAACTGTTTTTT. Protein product: CASSPRPISNEKLFF.

In regard to this clone: Other nucleotide sequences in the sample specify the same CDR3. The rearrangement links TRBV3-1 (or the pseudogene TRBV3-2) to TRBJ1-2; D remains ambiguous. This CDR3 has 11 residues. Trimming took off 1 base at V and 8 bases at J, with 5 bases between the two ends. Germline CDR1 reads LGHDT; CDR2 reads YNNKEL (reference sequence). Here the CDR3 DNA reads TGTGCCAGCAGCCAAGGTTACGGCTACACCTTC. Protein product: CASSQGYGYTF.

The chain recombines TRBV30 with TRBJ1-3; possibly TRBD1 for D (5 bases). CDR1 GTSNPN and CDR2 SVGIG come from the germline V gene (reference sequence). V dropped 1 base and J dropped 2 bases, with 15 bases sitting between them. This CDR3 has 16 residues. CDR3 residues: CAWSAFGGGPGNTIYF. CDR3 in DNA: TGTGCCTGGAGTGCCTTCGGGGGTGGGCCTGGAAACACCATATATTTT.

This chain links TRBV19 with TRBJ1-3; D is unresolved. CDR1 and CDR2 from the germline V gene are LNHDA and SQIVND (reference sequence). V was trimmed by 7 bases and J by 0 bases, leaving 10 bases between them. The CDR3 covers 14 residues. The CDR3 region is CASTGRSSGNTIYF. The CDR3 nucleotides read TGTGCCAGTACTGGACGGTCCTCTGGAAACACCATATATTTT.

This chain joins TRBV6-5 and TRBJ1-2; D not certain. Germline V CDR1 and CDR2: MNHEY, SVGAGI. CDR3 length: 13 residues. V was cut by 8 bases and J by 3 bases, with 13 bases left in between. Here the CDR3 DNA reads TGTGCCAGCCGGAGCGAGTTGGACTATGGCTACACCTTC. Translation gives CASRSELDYGYTF.

The rearrangement joins TRBV6-5 to TRBJ1-4; D is perhaps TRBD1 (6 bases). The CDR3 runs to 12 residues. The V end was cut by 7 bases, the J end by 8 bases, with 11 bases between. The germline V gene encodes CDR1 MNHEY and CDR2 SVGAGI. The CDR3 spells CASKGGIEKLFF. As DNA, the CDR3 is TGTGCCAGCAAAGGGGGGATCGAAAAACTGTTTTTT.

A note on this clone: Mismatch with germline at one junction end may stem from a read error. The rearrangement uses TRBV28 and TRBJ2-7; 8 bases match TRBD1. CDR1 and CDR2 from the germline V gene are MDHEN and SYDVKM. This CDR3 is 15 amino acids long. The CDR3 sequence: CASSLAGTGILPSSF. The DNA of the CDR3 is TGTGCCAGCAGTTTAGCCGGGACAGGAATCCTTCCATCCTCATTC.